These T cell receptor beta chains were read from a single sample in a study of T-cell memory formation after mild COVID-19. MiXCR was run by TCRdb on the 5' RACE reads, yielding one entry per CDR3 protein. The sample gives more than 120,000 distinct CDR3 sequences, about 19% of which show up once; about 2% is in the top ten. What was sequenced was PBMCs or a T cell subset sorted from them (not recorded which). The receptor source for this set is an adult woman who had mild COVID-19 (a few samples of this study predate the infection). Cell type and time point are not known. CDR3s include the opening cysteine and the closing phenylalanine or tryptophan. A D gene is named only where the DNA matches it firmly. Size is omitted from some rows. Given values are once, few, many or a class for expanded clones.

v_call	j_call	clone_size	d_call	cdr3_nt	cdr3_aa
TRBV7-9	TRBJ1-6	NA	TRBD1	TGTGCCAGCAGGTCCGGGACAGACCTCGGACCCCTCCACTTT	CASRSGTDLGPLHF
TRBV24-1	TRBJ2-3	NA	TRBD2	TGTGCCACCAGTGACTCCGGGACTAGCGGGAGTGATACGCAGTATTTT	CATSDSGTSGSDTQYF
TRBV7-2	TRBJ2-2	few	NA	TGTGCCAGCAGCCGGAGCTTTGGGGGTTTCACCGGGGAGCTGTTTTTT	CASSRSFGGFTGELFF
TRBV4-2	TRBJ2-7	few	TRBD1	TGTGCCAGCAGCCAAGCTTTGGGACAGGGTTACGAGCAGTACTTC	CASSQALGQGYEQYF
TRBV7-3	TRBJ1-1	NA	TRBD1	TGTGCCAGCAGGCCCGGGACAGGGGCGAACACTGAAGCTTTCTTT	CASRPGTGANTEAFF
TRBV18	TRBJ1-5	NA	NA	TGTGCCAGCTCACCGAATTCCGAGAGTCGGCCCCAGCATTTT	CASSPNSESRPQHF
TRBV7-6	TRBJ2-7	NA	TRBD2	TGTGCCAGCAGCCTGAGGGGAGGGCCCTACGAGCAGTACTTC	CASSLRGGPYEQYF
TRBV11-3	TRBJ2-2	many	TRBD1	TGTGCCAGCAGCTTAAGGACAGGGTCCACCGGGGAGCTGTTTTTT	CASSLRTGSTGELFF
TRBV14	TRBJ2-7	few	NA	TGTGCCAGCAGCCTTCAACGCCAGGGGTTTAACTTC	CASSLQRQGFNF
TRBV20-1	TRBJ1-1	few	NA	TGCAGTGCTTTAGCAGGGAACACTGAAGCTTTCTTT	CSALAGNTEAFF
TRBV7-3	TRBJ2-3	few	TRBD2	TGTGCCAGCAGCTTGGACGGGGGGGTAGGCGGTACGCAGTATTTT	CASSLDGGVGGTQYF
TRBV12-3/TRBV12-4	TRBJ1-1	NA	NA	TGTGCCAGCAGTAGGGGGGAAGGGAGAGCTTTCTTT	CASSRGEGRAFF
TRBV10-3	TRBJ1-2	NA	NA	TGTGCCATCAGTCCGGACAGCTATGGCTACACCTTC	CAISPDSYGYTF
TRBV12-3/TRBV12-4	TRBJ1-5	NA	NA	TGTGCCAGCAGTTTATCGTCGGTGGCAGCTCCTATCAATCAGCCCCAGCATTTT	CASSLSSVAAPINQPQHF
TRBV27	TRBJ2-7	NA	NA	TGTGCCACCTCGTCCAGGGTCCACTACGAGCAGTACTTC	CATSSRVHYEQYF
TRBV15	TRBJ2-7	NA	TRBD2	TGTGCCACCAGCAGAGATAAGGGACTAGCCTACGAGCAGTACTTC	CATSRDKGLAYEQYF
TRBV18	TRBJ2-1	NA	NA	TGTGCCAGCTCACCACCGACAAGGGTCGATGAGCAGTTCTTC	CASSPPTRVDEQFF
TRBV29-1	TRBJ2-7	few	NA	TGCAGCGTTGCCGCCGTGGCGGCTGGGGACGAGCAGTACTTC	CSVAAVAAGDEQYF
TRBV5-1	TRBJ2-7	few	NA	TGCGCCAGCAGCTTGGCAAAGGGCGTAGGCGAGCAGTACTTC	CASSLAKGVGEQYF
TRBV6-5	TRBJ1-6	NA	NA	TGTGCCAGCAGACGATCTGGGGGGGCTAAAAATTCACCCCTCCACTTT	CASRRSGGAKNSPLHF
TRBV19	TRBJ2-6	few	TRBD2	TGTGCCAGTGAATGGGCCGGGGGGGTGCCTGGGGCCAACGTCCTGACTTTC	CASEWAGGVPGANVLTF
TRBV24-1	TRBJ2-5	few	TRBD1	TGTGCCACCAGTGATTGGCGACAGGGTATAGAGACCCAGTACTTC	CATSDWRQGIETQYF
TRBV6-2/TRBV6-3	TRBJ2-5	NA	NA	TGTGCCAGCACCGTGGCAGAGACCCAGTACTTC	CASTVAETQYF
TRBV4-3	TRBJ1-1	few	NA	TGCGCCAGCAGCCAGGCCTCGGCAGGGTTGGGCACTGAAGCTTTCTTT	CASSQASAGLGTEAFF
TRBV7-9	TRBJ2-2	NA	TRBD2	TGTGCCAGCAGCAACCGGGACTACCACACCGGGGAGCTGTTTTTT	CASSNRDYHTGELFF
TRBV3-1	TRBJ2-5	NA	NA	TGTGCCAGCAGCCAAGTGGGTGAGACCCAGTACTTC	CASSQVGETQYF
TRBV27	TRBJ2-6	few	NA	TGTGCCAGCAGTTCCAGGGACTCTGGGGCCAACGTCCTGACTTTC	CASSSRDSGANVLTF
TRBV9	TRBJ2-1	NA	TRBD2	TGTGCCAGCAGCGTAGACTTAGCGGGAGGGTACAATGAGCAGTTCTTC	CASSVDLAGGYNEQFF
TRBV7-2	TRBJ2-5	few	NA	TGTGCCAGCAGCTATGGTGGTACGGCTCTCGCTAAACAAGAGACCCAGTACTTC	CASSYGGTALAKQETQYF
TRBV30	TRBJ1-2	once	NA	TGTGCCTGGAGTCCAGCTGCCTATGGCTACACCTTC	CAWSPAAYGYTF
TRBV12-3/TRBV12-4	TRBJ1-1	NA	NA	TGTGCCAGCAGTCCTCGGCTGGGAGTCACTGAAGCTTTCTTT	CASSPRLGVTEAFF
TRBV29-1	TRBJ2-5	NA	NA	TGCAGCGTTTTAAGGAACACCCGAGAGACCCAGTACTTC	CSVLRNTRETQYF
TRBV15	TRBJ2-5	NA	NA	TGTGCCACCAGCAGAGCAGGTGCAGGGCAAGAGACCCAGTACTTC	CATSRAGAGQETQYF
TRBV3-1	TRBJ1-1	few	NA	TGTGCCAGCAGCCCCAGCGGACCAGTAGGAACTGAAGCTTTCTTT	CASSPSGPVGTEAFF
TRBV7-3	TRBJ2-3	NA	TRBD1	TGTGCCAGCAGCGTAACAGGGGTGGGGTCAGATACGCAGTATTTT	CASSVTGVGSDTQYF
TRBV2	TRBJ2-1	NA	NA	TGTGCCAGCAATACCCCAGCAGCCTACAATGAGCAGTTCTTC	CASNTPAAYNEQFF
TRBV12-3/TRBV12-4	TRBJ2-1	many	NA	TGTGCCAGCAGTTCCCCGACCGTGGGGGGCAATGAGCAGTTCTTC	CASSSPTVGGNEQFF
TRBV11-2	TRBJ1-1	NA	NA	TGTGCCAGCAGCTTATTACGAAGCCAGGAGGTACGGACTGAAGCTTTCTTT	CASSLLRSQEVRTEAFF
TRBV18	TRBJ2-7	NA	NA	TGTGCCAGCTCACCACAGTATCCAGCCATCTACGAGCAGTACTTC	CASSPQYPAIYEQYF
TRBV5-1	TRBJ2-7	few	NA	TGCGCCAGCAGCCCCGGACAGCACACCCGCTCCTACGAGCAGTACTTC	CASSPGQHTRSYEQYF
TRBV4-1	TRBJ2-7	many	NA	TGCGCCAGCAGCCAAGGGGGGCTAGGATACGAGCAGTACTTC	CASSQGGLGYEQYF
TRBV4-1	TRBJ2-7	NA	NA	TGCGCCAGCAGCCAGATCCTCCCTTCCAAGCAGTACTTC	CASSQILPSKQYF
TRBV18	TRBJ2-3	many	TRBD2	TGTGCCAGCTCACCAGGCCTAGCGGGGAGCTCTCGCACAGATACGCAGTATTTT	CASSPGLAGSSRTDTQYF
TRBV9	TRBJ2-3	NA	NA	TGTGCCAGCAGCGTTTCCAGGAACAGGGCAGATACGCAGTATTTT	CASSVSRNRADTQYF
TRBV12-3/TRBV12-4	TRBJ2-7	many	NA	TGTGCCAGCAGGGCCGGCCTCTACGAGCAGTACTTC	CASRAGLYEQYF
TRBV5-4	TRBJ2-5	many	TRBD2	TGTGCAGTGGGGGGGTCATACCTCCAAGAGACCCAGTACTTC	CAVGGSYLQETQYF
TRBV6-5	TRBJ2-3	NA	TRBD2	TGTGCCAGCAGCGGGACTAGCGGGAGGGTAAGCACAGATACGCAGTATTTT	CASSGTSGRVSTDTQYF